Presented here are 10 T cell receptor beta chains from one specimen sequenced in a study of T-cell reconstitution after alpha-beta-depleted transplantation in children. Unique molecular identifiers were used to barcode this TCRbeta library. MiXCR, applied by TCRdb to the PCR reads, yields one record per CDR3 protein. The sample contains around 4,200 distinct CDR3 sequences, approximately 19% of which appear only once. This specimen consisted of PBMCs, mostly from graft donor cells, obtained 180 days after TCRalphabeta/CD19-depleted stem cell transplant. These receptors originate from a male patient aged 2 to 10 who had a stem cell transplant for acute lymphoblastic leukemia, so the T cells may come from the graft donor.

This clonotype was seen a single time. This chain joins TRBV6-1 and TRBJ2-3; D may match TRBD1 or TRBD2 (6 bases each). The CDR3 extends over 16 amino acids. Germline V gene sequence: CDR1 MNHNS, CDR2 SASEGT. Trimming took 6 bases from V and 0 from J, leaving 16 bases between them. CDR3 region: CASRDYREGSTDTQYF. CDR3 bases: TGTGCCAGCAGGGACTACAGGGAAGGGAGCACAGATACGCAGTATTTT.

This clonotype is labeled medium-sized. This chain connects TRBV20-1 to TRBJ2-7, with TRBD1 as a possible D gene (5 bases). CDR3 length equals 12 residues. From germline, CDR1 is DFQATT and CDR2 SNEGSKA (reference sequence). Between the trimmed V and J ends, which lost 5 bases and 0 bases, there was a span of 8 bases. Here the CDR3 DNA reads TGCAGTGCTCCAGGGTCCTCCTACGAGCAGTACTTC. Amino acids: CSAPGSSYEQYF.

This clonotype was recorded a few times. The rearrangement links TRBV5-4 to TRBJ2-2, with D unclear. The CDR3 has 14 amino acids. Germline V lookup: CDR1 SGHNT, CDR2 YYREEE (reference sequence). V was shortened by 4 bases and J by 6 bases, with 13 bases between the two germline ends. The CDR3 region has the DNA TGTGCCAGCAGCCCTGGGCGCGCCGCCGGGGAGCTGTTTTTT. Protein sequence: CASSPGRAAGELFF.

This chain's CDR3 is CASSIGSGNNEQFF. The CDR3 nucleotides are TGTGCCAGTAGTATTGGGAGCGGAAACAATGAGCAGTTCTTC. V is TRBV19 and J is TRBJ2-1; tentative D call: TRBD2 (5 bases). Trimming removed 3 bases at V and 5 bases at J, with 11 bases between. Per germline, CDR1 LNHDA and CDR2 SQIVND (reference sequence). This CDR3 contains 14 residues.

This clonotype showed up just a few times. The chain joins TRBV11-3 to TRBJ2-5; 7 bases map to TRBD1. With 5 bases clipped from V and 5 bases from J, the junction kept 8 bases outside the gene matches. The CDR3 length is 14 residues. The germline gives CDR1 SGHNT, CDR2 YENEEA. CDR3 protein: CASSPGQVAETQYF. For the CDR3, the DNA is TGTGCCAGCAGCCCAGGACAGGTGGCGGAGACCCAGTACTTC.

Notes on this clonotype: Lacking the conserved final phenylalanine or tryptophan, this CDR3 likely reflects a read error. The chain is built from TRBV15 and TRBJ1-4; D unresolved. CDR1 is LNHNV, CDR2 YYDKDF, per germline (reference sequence). This CDR3 has 14 residues. The CDR3 loop is CATASTTTIEKLFS. In nucleotides, the CDR3 is TGTGCCACCGCCTCGACAACAACTATTGAAAAACTGTTTTCT.

The chain is built from TRBV6-2 or TRBV6-3 and TRBJ2-1; TRBD2 aligns across 8 bases. Per germline, CDR1 MNHEY and CDR2 SVGEGT. V gave up 0 bases and J gave up 7 bases; unmatched junction bases: 14. The length of the CDR3 is 18 residues. The CDR3 here is CASSYSEVGLGGRNEQFF. The CDR3 DNA is TGTGCCAGCAGTTACTCCGAAGTGGGACTAGGGGGACGTAATGAGCAGTTCTTC.

This chain links TRBV7-9 with TRBJ1-1, with a tentative D call TRBD1 (5 bases). This CDR3 comprises 14 residues. The V and J ends lost 5 bases and 11 bases respectively, with 21 bases between them. CDR1 and CDR2 (germline): SEHNR, FQNEAQ (reference sequence). The CDR3 is CASSLRDGVQAAFF. DNA for the CDR3: TGTGCCAGCAGCCTCCGGGACGGGGTCCAGGCCGCTTTCTTT.

This clonotype is termed medium-sized. This sequence joins TRBV2 and TRBJ2-3; 7 bases fit TRBD1. The junction had 4 bases not matched to a gene; V was cut back by 6 bases and J by 4 bases. The CDR3 extends over 13 amino acids. The V gene's germline CDR1 is SNHLY and CDR2 FYNNEI. The CDR3 DNA sequence: TGTGCCAGCAGCGTCGGGACAGCAGATACGCAGTATTTT. Its protein is CASSVGTADTQYF.

About this clonotype: Relative to the germline gene, one junction end is altered; a read error may explain this. The rearrangement links TRBV24-1 to TRBJ2-3, with TRBD2 identical over 7 bases. The CDR3 is 16 amino acids. Germline V CDR1 and CDR2: KGHDR, SFDVKD. The CDR3 region has the DNA TGCGCCACTTCGAGGACTAGTGGGTTAGTAATAGATACGCAGTATTTT. It specifies CATSRTSGLVIDTQYF.